A selection of T cell receptor beta chains follows, all from one sample in a study of blood T cell repertoires in COVID-19. The repertoire was sequenced with immunoSEQ multiplex PCR; TCRdb's copy has only in-frame clones and lacks some. Found here are 250,000 or so clones, 70% to 90% of them singletons; the top ten hold around 1.8%. Input material: PBMCs or T cells enriched from blood (not recorded which). These receptors were taken from a woman in her fifties or sixties who had recovered from COVID-19. Each CDR3 is given with its conserved first and last residue. Fields, in order: CDR3 DNA, CDR3 protein, D gene, V gene, clone size, J gene. A D gene is named only where the DNA matches it firmly. Size tells how often a clone was seen (once, few, many) or the class of an expanded clone, and some rows leave it out.

cdr3_nt: TGCGCCAGCAGCTCGCAAACTAGCGGGACCTACAATGAGCAGTTCTTC
cdr3_aa: CASSSQTSGTYNEQFF
d_call: TRBD2
v_call: TRBV5-1
clone_size: -
j_call: TRBJ2-1

cdr3_nt: TGTGCCAGCAGCCAAAGAAGCCCCAGGGTCCACTATGGCTACACCTTC
cdr3_aa: CASSQRSPRVHYGYTF
d_call: -
v_call: TRBV3-1/TRBV3-2
clone_size: -
j_call: TRBJ1-2

cdr3_nt: TGTGCCAGCGACCCGCGAGGCAGGGCCTTAGCCAAAAACATTCAGTACTTC
cdr3_aa: CASDPRGRALAKNIQYF
d_call: -
v_call: TRBV19
clone_size: few
j_call: TRBJ2-4

cdr3_nt: TGCGCCAGCAGCCAAGGAATAGGGACAGACTATGGCTACACCTTC
cdr3_aa: CASSQGIGTDYGYTF
d_call: TRBD1
v_call: TRBV4-1
clone_size: -
j_call: TRBJ1-2

cdr3_nt: TGTGCCAGCAGCTACGGGACAGGGAGATTTAATGATGGCTACGAGCAGTACTTC
cdr3_aa: CASSYGTGRFNDGYEQYF
d_call: TRBD1
v_call: TRBV7-9
clone_size: -
j_call: TRBJ2-7

cdr3_nt: TGTGCCAGCAGCTTATCCGTCTCTGGAAACACCATATATTTT
cdr3_aa: CASSLSVSGNTIYF
d_call: -
v_call: TRBV7-8
clone_size: -
j_call: TRBJ1-3

cdr3_nt: TGCGCCAGCACTAGAGTAGCATCTACCTACAATGAGCAGTTCTTC
cdr3_aa: CASTRVASTYNEQFF
d_call: -
v_call: TRBV4-1
clone_size: -
j_call: TRBJ2-1

cdr3_nt: TGTGCCAGCACTTCCCAGGGTAGCACCATATATTTT
cdr3_aa: CASTSQGSTIYF
d_call: -
v_call: TRBV28
clone_size: -
j_call: TRBJ1-3

cdr3_nt: TGTGCCAGCACCCCGGACAGGGGGGCCGGGGAGCTGTTTTTT
cdr3_aa: CASTPDRGAGELFF
d_call: TRBD1
v_call: TRBV6-5
clone_size: -
j_call: TRBJ2-2

cdr3_nt: TGTGCCAGCAGCCACGCTCCCCTAGCGGGAGGGGTTCAGTACTTC
cdr3_aa: CASSHAPLAGGVQYF
d_call: TRBD2
v_call: TRBV3-1/TRBV3-2
clone_size: -
j_call: TRBJ2-5

cdr3_nt: TGTGCCAGCAGTGACCCCGGACAGGGAGAGACCCAGTACTTC
cdr3_aa: CASSDPGQGETQYF
d_call: TRBD1
v_call: TRBV27
clone_size: -
j_call: TRBJ2-5

cdr3_nt: TGTGCCAGCAGCCCTACCTGGGGACAGGCAGAACAAGAGACCCAGTACTTC
cdr3_aa: CASSPTWGQAEQETQYF
d_call: TRBD1
v_call: TRBV11-3
clone_size: -
j_call: TRBJ2-5

cdr3_nt: TGTGCCAGCAGTGAAGGGGGGGGTTCCTACAATGAGCAGTTCTTC
cdr3_aa: CASSEGGGSYNEQFF
d_call: TRBD2
v_call: TRBV2
clone_size: -
j_call: TRBJ2-1

cdr3_nt: TGTGCCAGCAGCAACTCCGACCTAGATGGCTACACCTTC
cdr3_aa: CASSNSDLDGYTF
d_call: -
v_call: TRBV6-5
clone_size: -
j_call: TRBJ1-2

cdr3_nt: TGTGCCAGCAGCTTAGTAGGGCTAGCGGTTGAGTTCTTC
cdr3_aa: CASSLVGLAVEFF
d_call: TRBD2
v_call: TRBV7-9
clone_size: few
j_call: TRBJ2-1

cdr3_nt: TGTGCCAGCAGCTTACAGGGGGCAGCGGAGACCCAGTACTTC
cdr3_aa: CASSLQGAAETQYF
d_call: TRBD1
v_call: TRBV5-6
clone_size: few
j_call: TRBJ2-5

cdr3_nt: TGTGCCAGCAGCCAAGATTTGGGGGCAGAGCATAATTCACCCCTCCACTTT
cdr3_aa: CASSQDLGAEHNSPLHF
d_call: -
v_call: TRBV4-2
clone_size: once
j_call: TRBJ1-6